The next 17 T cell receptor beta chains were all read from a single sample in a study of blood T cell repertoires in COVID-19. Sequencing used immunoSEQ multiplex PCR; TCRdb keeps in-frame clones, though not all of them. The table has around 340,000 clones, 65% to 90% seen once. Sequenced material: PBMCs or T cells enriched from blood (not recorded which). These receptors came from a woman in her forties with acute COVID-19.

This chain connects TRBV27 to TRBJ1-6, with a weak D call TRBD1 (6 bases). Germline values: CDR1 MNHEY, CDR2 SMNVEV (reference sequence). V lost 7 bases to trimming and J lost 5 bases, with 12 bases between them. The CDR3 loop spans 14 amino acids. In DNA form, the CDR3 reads TGTGCCAGCACCAGACAGGTGCATAATTCACCCCTCCACTTT. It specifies CASTRQVHNSPLHF.

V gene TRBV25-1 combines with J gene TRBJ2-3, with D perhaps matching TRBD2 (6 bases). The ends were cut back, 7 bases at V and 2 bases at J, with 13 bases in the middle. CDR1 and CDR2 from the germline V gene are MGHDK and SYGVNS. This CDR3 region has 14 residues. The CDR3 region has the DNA TGTGCCAGCACCGGGACTTATACCACAGATACGCAGTATTTT. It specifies CASTGTYTTDTQYF.

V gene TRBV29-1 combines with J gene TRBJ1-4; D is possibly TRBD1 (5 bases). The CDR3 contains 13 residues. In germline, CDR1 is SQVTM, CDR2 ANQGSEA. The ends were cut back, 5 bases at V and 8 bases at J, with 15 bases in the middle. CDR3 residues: CSVYSSREEKLFF. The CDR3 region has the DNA TGCAGCGTTTACTCCTCCAGGGAAGAAAAACTGTTTTTT.

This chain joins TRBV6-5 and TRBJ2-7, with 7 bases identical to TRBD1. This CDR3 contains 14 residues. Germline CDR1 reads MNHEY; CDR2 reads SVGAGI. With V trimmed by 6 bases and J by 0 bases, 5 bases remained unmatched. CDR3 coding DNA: TGTGCCAGCAGAGATAGACAGGGCTCCTACGAGCAGTACTTC. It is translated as CASRDRQGSYEQYF.

The CDR3 coding sequence is TGTGCCAGCGGATCTACTAGCGGGGGTCTCTTTAGCACAGATACGCAGTATTTT. This sequence encodes CASGSTSGGLFSTDTQYF. The chain employs TRBV7-9 and TRBJ2-3, with 11 bases identical to TRBD2. CDR3 length: 18 residues. V was pared by 8 bases and J by 0 bases, with 13 bases of the junction left unmatched. Germline V CDR1 and CDR2: SEHNR, FQNEAQ (reference sequence).

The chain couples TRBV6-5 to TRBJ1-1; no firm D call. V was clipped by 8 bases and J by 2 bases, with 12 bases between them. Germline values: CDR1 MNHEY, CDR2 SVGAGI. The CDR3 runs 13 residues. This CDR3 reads CASYAKLNTEAFF. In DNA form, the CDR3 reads TGTGCCAGCTACGCTAAGCTTAACACTGAAGCTTTCTTT.

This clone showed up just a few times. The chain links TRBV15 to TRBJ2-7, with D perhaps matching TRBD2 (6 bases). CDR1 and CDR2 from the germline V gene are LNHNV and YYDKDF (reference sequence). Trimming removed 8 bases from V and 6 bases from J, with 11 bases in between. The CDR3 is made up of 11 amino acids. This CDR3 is CATGGGREQYF. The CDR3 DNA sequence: TGTGCCACCGGGGGAGGCCGCGAGCAGTACTTC.

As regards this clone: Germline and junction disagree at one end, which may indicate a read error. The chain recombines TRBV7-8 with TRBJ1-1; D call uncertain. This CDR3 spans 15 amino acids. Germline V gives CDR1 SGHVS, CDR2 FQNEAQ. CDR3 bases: TGTGCCAGCAACTTAGGGCCGGGTTTGTACACTGAAGCTTTCTTT. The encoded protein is CASNLGPGLYTEAFF.

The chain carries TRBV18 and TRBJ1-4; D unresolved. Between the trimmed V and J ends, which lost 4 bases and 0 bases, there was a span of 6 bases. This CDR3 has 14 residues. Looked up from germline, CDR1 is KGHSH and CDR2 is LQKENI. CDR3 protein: CASSHSATNEKLFF. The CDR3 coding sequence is TGTGCCAGCTCACATAGTGCAACTAATGAAAAACTGTTTTTT.

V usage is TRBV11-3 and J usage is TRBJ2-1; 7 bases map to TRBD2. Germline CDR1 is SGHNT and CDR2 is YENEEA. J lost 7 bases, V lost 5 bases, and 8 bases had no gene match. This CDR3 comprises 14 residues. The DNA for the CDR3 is TGTGCCAGCAGCACCCGGACCGGGGGGAATGAGCAGTTCTTC. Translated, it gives CASSTRTGGNEQFF.

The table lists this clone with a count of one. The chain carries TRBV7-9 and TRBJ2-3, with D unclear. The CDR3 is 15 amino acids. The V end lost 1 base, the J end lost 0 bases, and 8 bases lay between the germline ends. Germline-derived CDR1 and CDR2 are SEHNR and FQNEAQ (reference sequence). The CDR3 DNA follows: TGTGCCAGCAGCTTAGTTTCCGGTAGCACAGATACGCAGTATTTT. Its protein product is CASSLVSGSTDTQYF.

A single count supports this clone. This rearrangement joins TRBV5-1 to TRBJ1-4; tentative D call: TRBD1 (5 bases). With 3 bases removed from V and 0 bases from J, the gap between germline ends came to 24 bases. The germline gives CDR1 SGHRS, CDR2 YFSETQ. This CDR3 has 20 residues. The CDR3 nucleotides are TGCGCCAGCAGCTCTCATACGATGGGACTGACGGATACAACTAATGAAAAACTGTTTTTT. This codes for CASSSHTMGLTDTTNEKLFF. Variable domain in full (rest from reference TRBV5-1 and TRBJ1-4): KAGVTQTPRYLIKTRGQQVTLSCSPISGHRSVSWYQQTPGQGLQFLFEYFSETQRNKGNFPGRFSGRQFSNSRSEMNVSTLELGDSALYLCASSSHTMGLTDTTNEKLFFGSGTQLSVL.

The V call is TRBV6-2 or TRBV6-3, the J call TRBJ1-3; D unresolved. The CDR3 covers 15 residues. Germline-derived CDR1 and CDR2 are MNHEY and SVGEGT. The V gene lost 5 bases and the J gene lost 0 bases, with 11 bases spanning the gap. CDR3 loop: CASSLRRVSGNTIYF. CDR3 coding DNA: TGTGCCAGCAGTCTTCGACGGGTCTCTGGAAACACCATATATTTT.

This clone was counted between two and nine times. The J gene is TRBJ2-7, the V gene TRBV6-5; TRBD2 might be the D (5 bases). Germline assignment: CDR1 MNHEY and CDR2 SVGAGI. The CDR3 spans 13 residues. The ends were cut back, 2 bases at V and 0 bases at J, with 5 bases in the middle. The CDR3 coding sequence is TGTGCCAGCAGTTACACTAGCTCCTACGAGCAGTACTTC. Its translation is CASSYTSSYEQYF.

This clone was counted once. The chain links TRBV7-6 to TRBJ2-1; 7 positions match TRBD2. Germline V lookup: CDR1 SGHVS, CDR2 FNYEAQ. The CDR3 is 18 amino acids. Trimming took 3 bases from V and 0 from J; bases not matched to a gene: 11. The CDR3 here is CASSLGISGLSSYNEQFF. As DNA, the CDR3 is TGTGCCAGCAGCTTGGGGATTAGCGGGCTGAGCTCCTACAATGAGCAGTTCTTC.

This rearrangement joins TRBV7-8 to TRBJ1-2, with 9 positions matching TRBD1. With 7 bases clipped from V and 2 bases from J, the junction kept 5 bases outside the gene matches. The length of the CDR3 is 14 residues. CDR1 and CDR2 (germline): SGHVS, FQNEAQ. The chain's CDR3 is CASTDGTGNYGYTF. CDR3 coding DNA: TGTGCCAGCACCGACGGGACAGGGAACTATGGCTACACCTTC.

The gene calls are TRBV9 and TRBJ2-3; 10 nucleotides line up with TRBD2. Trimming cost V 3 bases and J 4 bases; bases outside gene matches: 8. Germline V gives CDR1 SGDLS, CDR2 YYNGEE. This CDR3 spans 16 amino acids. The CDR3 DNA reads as TGTGCCAGCAGCGAGGAGCGGGGGGGCGGATCAGATACGCAGTATTTT. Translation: CASSEERGGGSDTQYF. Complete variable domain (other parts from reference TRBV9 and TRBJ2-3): DSGVTQTPKHLITATGQRVTLRCSPRSGDLSVYWYQQSLDQGLQFLIQYYNGEERAKGNILERFSAQQFPDLHSELNLSSLELGDSALYFCASSEERGGGSDTQYFGPGTRLTVL.